A single sample gave rise to the 14 T cell receptor beta chains below, sequenced in a study of blood T cell repertoires in COVID-19. The data were produced by immunoSEQ multiplex PCR, yet TCRdb's version contains in-frame clones alone and is incomplete. Found here are more than 85,000 clones, around 90% of them singletons; the top ten hold 4.5% to 5%. Sequenced input: peripheral blood. These receptors all stem from a human donor in a cohort sampled during active COVID-19.

The rearrangement uses TRBV10-3 and TRBJ2-7; 8 bases are a match to TRBD1. This CDR3 region has 13 residues. Germline V gene sequence: CDR1 ENHRY, CDR2 SYGVKD. J was trimmed by 6 bases and V by 11 bases; bases with no gene match: 12. The CDR3 sequence: CAAKETGETEQYF. In DNA form, the CDR3 reads TGTGCCGCAAAAGAGACAGGGGAAACCGAGCAGTACTTC.

The chain uses TRBV7-8 and TRBJ2-5; D may be TRBD1 (5 bases). Germline V gene sequence: CDR1 SGHVS, CDR2 FQNEAQ. The CDR3 runs to 15 residues. The V end lost 2 bases, the J end lost 0 bases, and 10 bases lay between the germline ends. The CDR3, as DNA: TGTGCCAGCAGCTTACAGGGCAGGTACCAAGAGACCCAGTACTTC. It yields the protein CASSLQGRYQETQYF.

This clone was found once. Within the sample, other DNA sequences also encode this same CDR3. V usage is TRBV18 and J usage is TRBJ2-3; 14 bases align to TRBD2. Germline V lookup: CDR1 KGHSH, CDR2 LQKENI. V shed 2 bases and J 1 base; nucleotides not matched to a gene: 2. The CDR3 runs 17 residues. This chain's CDR3 is CASSPAGLAGGTDTQYF. Here the CDR3 DNA reads TGTGCCAGCTCACCAGCGGGACTAGCGGGGGGCACAGATACGCAGTATTTT.

This clone occurred once. V usage is TRBV28 and J usage is TRBJ1-5; D is unclear. Germline lookup yields CDR1 MDHEN and CDR2 SYDVKM. CDR3 length: 15 residues. V was clipped by 6 bases and J by 4 bases, with 16 bases between them. In nucleotides, the CDR3 is TGTGCCAGCAGCCCAGCGGCACAGACAAATCAGCCCCAGCATTTT. This encodes CASSPAAQTNQPQHF.

The rearrangement uses TRBV3-1 (or the pseudogene TRBV3-2) and TRBJ1-2; D remains ambiguous. The V end lost 0 bases, the J end lost 6 bases, and 14 bases lay between the germline ends. Germline loops: CDR1 LGHDT, CDR2 YNNKEL (reference sequence). The CDR3 is made up of 15 amino acids. The CDR3 nucleotides are TGTGCCAGCAGCCAAGACTGGGCCCTTCTGGATGGCTACACCTTC. It yields the protein CASSQDWALLDGYTF.

J is TRBJ1-1 and V is TRBV19; perhaps TRBD1 as D (5 bases). This CDR3 is 15 amino acids long. The V and J ends lost 4 bases and 3 bases respectively, with 15 bases between them. From germline, CDR1 is LNHDA and CDR2 SQIVND (reference sequence). CDR3 nucleotides: TGTGCCAGTAGTACCCAAACGACAGCCCACACTGAAGCTTTCTTT. Translated: CASSTQTTAHTEAFF.

This clone has only one observation. Other nucleotide sequences from this sample produce the same CDR3. This rearrangement joins TRBV27 to TRBJ2-3; 10 bases align to TRBD2. Trimming at V came to 2 bases and at J to 1 base, leaving 3 bases not matched to a gene. This CDR3 spans 16 amino acids. The germline V gene has CDR1 MNHEY and CDR2 SMNVEV (reference sequence). CDR3 sequence: CASSLRLAGGTDTQYF. CDR3 DNA sequence: TGTGCCAGCAGTTTAAGGCTAGCGGGGGGCACAGATACGCAGTATTTT.

The chain uses TRBV9 and TRBJ2-1, with a tentative D call TRBD2 (5 bases). Looked up from germline, CDR1 is SGDLS and CDR2 is YYNGEE. V dropped 0 bases and J dropped 3 bases, with 13 bases sitting between them. The CDR3 totals 16 residues. The CDR3 DNA reads TGTGCCAGCAGCGTAGTTTTTAGCGTAGACTACAATGAGCAGTTCTTC. This sequence encodes CASSVVFSVDYNEQFF.

A few counts support this clone. At the DNA level, this CDR3 is encoded by other sequences in the same sample as well. This rearrangement joins TRBV30 to TRBJ2-5, with 8 bases matching TRBD1. CDR3 length: 13 residues. Trimming took 0 bases from V and 4 from J; bases not matched to a gene: 1. The germline V gene encodes CDR1 GTSNPN and CDR2 SVGIG (reference sequence). CDR3 region: CAWSVGTGETQYF. CDR3 in DNA: TGTGCCTGGAGTGTTGGGACAGGAGAGACCCAGTACTTC.

The V call is TRBV6-6, the J call TRBJ2-7; D perhaps matches TRBD1 (7 bases). Trimming cost V 8 bases and J 2 bases, with 13 bases left between them. The CDR3 has 13 amino acids. In germline, CDR1 is MNHNY, CDR2 SVGAGI (reference sequence). The CDR3 coding sequence is TGTGCCAGCTTTGACAGGGAGGCCTACGAGCAGTACTTC. Translating gives CASFDREAYEQYF.

This clone was detected many times. The V call is TRBV6-5, the J call TRBJ1-1, with D possibly being TRBD1 (6 bases). CDR1 is MNHEY, CDR2 SVGAGI, per germline. Between the trimmed V and J ends, which lost 8 bases and 13 bases, there was a span of 14 bases. This CDR3 has 10 amino acids. CDR3 sequence: CASGRQVLFF. Here the CDR3 DNA reads TGTGCCAGCGGCCGACAGGTGCTTTTCTTT.

This clone was picked up one time. The chain uses TRBV6-5 and TRBJ2-1; 8 nucleotides agree with TRBD2. CDR3 length equals 13 residues. The germline gives CDR1 MNHEY, CDR2 SVGAGI. J lost 9 bases, V lost 5 bases, and 6 bases had no gene match. The DNA for the CDR3 is TGTGCCAGCAGTACCGGGACTAGTGGTGAGCAGTTCTTC. It is translated as CASSTGTSGEQFF.

The chain couples TRBV9 to TRBJ2-1, with D tentatively TRBD2 (6 bases). Germline CDR1 SGDLS, CDR2 YYNGEE. V dropped 3 bases and J dropped 8 bases, with 18 bases sitting between them. The CDR3 length is 15 residues. Written as DNA, the CDR3 is TGTGCCAGCAGCGCCCTCGAGGCGGCGGGATATGAGCAGTTCTTC. Translating gives CASSALEAAGYEQFF.

V is TRBV10-3 and J is TRBJ2-1; D perhaps matches TRBD2 (7 bases). The CDR3 runs 16 residues. V lost 0 bases and J lost 10, with 19 bases in between. Germline V gives CDR1 ENHRY, CDR2 SYGVKD. CDR3 sequence reads: CAISESSGGGAMEQFF. CDR3 in DNA: TGTGCCATCAGTGAGTCGTCCGGAGGGGGGGCCATGGAGCAGTTCTTC.